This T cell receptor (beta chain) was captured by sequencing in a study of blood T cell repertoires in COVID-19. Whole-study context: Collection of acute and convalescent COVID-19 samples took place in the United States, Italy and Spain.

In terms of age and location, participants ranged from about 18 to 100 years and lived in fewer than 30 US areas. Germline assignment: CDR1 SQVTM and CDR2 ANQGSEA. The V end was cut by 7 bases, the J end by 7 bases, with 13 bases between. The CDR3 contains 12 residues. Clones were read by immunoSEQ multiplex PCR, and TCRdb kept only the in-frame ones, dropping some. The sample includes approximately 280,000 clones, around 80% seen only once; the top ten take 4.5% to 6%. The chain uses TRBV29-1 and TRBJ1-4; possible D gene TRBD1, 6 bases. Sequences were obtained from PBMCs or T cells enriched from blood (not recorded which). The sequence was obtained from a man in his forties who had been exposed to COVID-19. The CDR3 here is CSARLGGEKLFF. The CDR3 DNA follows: TGCAGCGCCAGGTTAGGGGGTGAAAAACTGTTTTTT.